The 25 T cell receptor beta chains below come from one sample, sequenced in a study of OX40 agonist ivuxolimab in advanced cancers. Libraries were prepared by immunoSEQ multiplex PCR; TCRdb keeps only in-frame clonotypes and omits some of them. The sample has 23,000 or so clones; about 83% are singletons. The material sequenced was CD4+ or CD8+ T cells sorted from blood, taken in a trial of the OX40 agonist ivuxolimab. The source is an adult with an advanced solid tumor such as melanoma, head and neck, liver or kidney cancer.

This chain connects TRBV5-4 to TRBJ2-5, with D uncertain. CDR1 SGHNT and CDR2 YYREEE come from the germline V gene (reference sequence). Trimming took 0 bases from V and 2 from J, leaving 5 bases between them. The CDR3 has 13 residues. CDR3 nucleotides: TGTGCCAGCAGCTTGGGCGGACAAGAGACCCAGTACTTC. Protein product: CASSLGGQETQYF.

This clone appeared a single time. This chain uses TRBV4-2 with TRBJ2-7; weak D call: TRBD1 (5 bases). The germline gives CDR1 LGHNA, CDR2 YNFKEQ. CDR3 length equals 14 residues. V lost 1 base, J lost 6 bases, and 13 bases lay in between. The CDR3 nucleotides read TGTGCCAGCAGCCAAGTGGGGCTAGTCGCCGAGCAGTACTTC. Translation: CASSQVGLVAEQYF.

The gene calls are TRBV19 and TRBJ1-2; TRBD1 agrees at 11 bases. V was clipped by 5 bases and J by 5 bases; unmatched bases: 13. Germline V gene sequence: CDR1 LNHDA, CDR2 SQIVND (reference sequence). The CDR3 totals 17 residues. The CDR3 reads CASSSSRTGGLGYGYTF. For the CDR3, the DNA is TGTGCCAGTAGTTCCTCACGGACAGGGGGCTTGGGTTATGGCTACACCTTC.

V and J are TRBV2 and TRBJ1-1, with D perhaps TRBD1 (5 bases). Germline V gene lookup returns CDR1 SNHLY and CDR2 FYNNEI. The CDR3 has 13 amino acids. Trimming left V 7 bases short and J 4 bases short, with 13 bases between. The CDR3 spells CASNLDTSTEAFF. CDR3 nucleotide sequence: TGTGCCAGCAATCTGGACACAAGCACTGAAGCTTTCTTT.

This sequence joins TRBV6-5 and TRBJ1-1; D is perhaps TRBD1 (6 bases). Germline loops: CDR1 MNHEY, CDR2 SVGAGI. V was shortened by 5 bases and J by 3 bases, with 13 bases between the two germline ends. The CDR3 sequence is 14 residues long. Written as DNA, the CDR3 is TGTGCCAGCAGTGGGCAGGGGTGGGACACTGAAGCTTTCTTT. This codes for CASSGQGWDTEAFF.

This sequence joins TRBV19 and TRBJ1-5; D possibly corresponds to TRBD1 (6 bases). The CDR3 extends over 14 amino acids. Germline V gives CDR1 LNHDA, CDR2 SQIVND (reference sequence). V was pared by 5 bases and J by 4 bases, with 12 bases between. The CDR3 DNA is TGTGCCAGTAGTGGCAGGGGCTCAAATCAGCCCCAGCATTTT. Protein product: CASSGRGSNQPQHF.

This chain uses TRBV19 with TRBJ2-7, with 8 positions matching TRBD1. V was clipped by 3 bases and J by 3 bases; unmatched bases: 4. The CDR3 contains 14 residues. Germline loops: CDR1 LNHDA, CDR2 SQIVND (reference sequence). CDR3 region: CASSIGTGFYEQYF. The CDR3 nucleotides are TGTGCCAGTAGTATTGGGACAGGATTCTACGAGCAGTACTTC.

This chain links TRBV7-3 with TRBJ2-3; no clear D gene. CDR3 length equals 15 residues. Trimming left V 1 base short and J 0 bases short, with 8 bases between. CDR1 is SGHTA, CDR2 FQGTGA, per germline. CDR3 coding DNA: TGTGCCAGCAGCTTAATGGGTGCTAGCACAGATACGCAGTATTTT. Translated, it gives CASSLMGASTDTQYF. The variable domain in full, completed from reference TRBV7-3 and TRBJ2-3, reads GAGVSQTPSNKVTEKGKYVELRCDPISGHTALYWYRQSLGQGPEFLIYFQGTGAADDSGLPNDRFFAVRPEGSVSTLKIQRTERGDSAVYLCASSLMGASTDTQYFGPGTRLTVL.

This clone was detected once. V gene TRBV7-9 combines with J gene TRBJ1-1; D is unclear. V was cut by 5 bases and J by 5 bases, with 15 bases left in between. Germline V gene data show CDR1 as SEHNR and CDR2 as FQNEAQ (reference sequence). The CDR3 runs 14 residues. Written as DNA, the CDR3 is TGTGCCAGCAGCCAAGATTCAACTTCAACTGAAGCTTTCTTT. Amino acids: CASSQDSTSTEAFF.

The chain joins TRBV6-5 to TRBJ1-5; 7 bases match TRBD1. The V and J ends lost 6 bases and 7 bases, in that order; junction bases with no gene match: 6. The CDR3 is made up of 13 amino acids. Germline CDR1 is MNHEY and CDR2 is SVGAGI. CDR3 sequence (DNA): TGTGCCAGCAGGGGCAGGGGGGGACAGCCCCAGCATTTT. Protein: CASRGRGGQPQHF.

V is TRBV5-1 and J is TRBJ1-4, with D unresolved. Trimming stripped 1 base from V and 7 bases from J, with 14 bases between. The CDR3 is 15 residues long. Germline-derived CDR1 and CDR2 are SGHRS and YFSETQ. The CDR3 loop reads CASSLKNALGEKLFF. DNA for the CDR3: TGCGCCAGCAGCTTGAAGAACGCACTTGGTGAAAAACTGTTTTTT.

This chain joins TRBV19 and TRBJ1-3; a weak D match, TRBD1 (5 bases). CDR3 length: 12 amino acids. Trimming left V 9 bases short and J 7 bases short, with 13 bases between. Germline loops: CDR1 LNHDA, CDR2 SQIVND (reference sequence). The CDR3 loop reads CARHPEGNTIYF. CDR3 in DNA: TGTGCCAGGCACCCCGAGGGGAACACCATATATTTT. Filled out from reference TRBV19 and TRBJ1-3, the complete variable domain reads DGGITQSPKYLFRKEGQNVTLSCEQNLNHDAMYWYRQDPGQGLRLIYYSQIVNDFQKGDIAEGYSVSREKKESFPLTVTSAQKNPTAFYLCARHPEGNTIYFGEGSWLTVV.

CDR3 loop: CASSLKSGPGYQETQYF. The CDR3 DNA reads TGTGCCAGCAGCTTAAAGTCTGGTCCGGGGTACCAAGAGACCCAGTACTTC. The chain couples TRBV7-3 to TRBJ2-5, with TRBD2 as a possible D gene (5 bases). V was trimmed by 1 base and J by 0 bases, leaving 15 bases between them. The germline CDR1 and CDR2 sequences are SGHTA and FQGTGA. This CDR3 is 17 amino acids long.

This clone appeared a few times. The V and J genes are TRBV5-6 and TRBJ1-6; D perhaps matches TRBD1 (5 bases). V was trimmed by 7 bases and J by 9 bases, leaving 20 bases between them. Germline lookup yields CDR1 SGHDT and CDR2 YYEEEE. The CDR3 runs 15 residues. This CDR3 is CASQNWGASISPLHF. The DNA of the CDR3 is TGTGCCAGCCAGAACTGGGGCGCTTCAATTTCACCCCTCCACTTT.

The chain carries TRBV7-2 and TRBJ2-5; 7 nucleotides align to TRBD2. The junction had 10 bases not matched to a gene; V was cut back by 7 bases and J by 5 bases. The CDR3 contains 14 residues. CDR1 is SGHTA and CDR2 is FQGNSA in the germline V gene. CDR3 sequence: CASNYAGAIETQYF. In nucleotides, the CDR3 is TGTGCCAGCAACTACGCGGGAGCCATTGAGACCCAGTACTTC.

The chain couples TRBV5-8 to TRBJ2-7; D could derive from TRBD1 or TRBD2 (5 bases each). The V and J ends lost 6 bases and 2 bases respectively, with 15 bases between them. From germline, CDR1 is SGHTS and CDR2 YDEGEE. This CDR3 contains 14 residues. The chain's CDR3 is CASTYRDGAYEQYF. CDR3 nucleotides: TGTGCCAGCACCTACCGGGACGGAGCCTACGAGCAGTACTTC.

The V call is TRBV7-2, the J call TRBJ1-2; 11 positions match TRBD1. The germline gives CDR1 SGHTA, CDR2 FQGNSA. The CDR3 runs 16 residues. Trimming at V came to 5 bases and at J to 4 bases, leaving 9 bases not matched to a gene. This CDR3 reads CASSQGSGTGGYGYTF. CDR3 coding DNA: TGTGCCAGCAGCCAAGGGAGCGGGACAGGGGGCTATGGCTACACCTTC. Drawing the rest from reference TRBV7-2 and TRBJ1-2, the complete variable domain is GAGVSQSPSNKVTEKGKDVELRCDPISGHTALYWYRQSLGQGLEFLIYFQGNSAPDKSGLPSDRFSAERTGGSVSTLTIQRTQQEDSAVYLCASSQGSGTGGYGYTFGSGTRLTVV.

The chain uses TRBV25-1 and TRBJ1-1, with 9 positions matching TRBD1. The CDR3 runs 16 residues. Trimming removed 2 bases from V and 3 bases from J; junction bases left unmatched: 7. Per germline, CDR1 MGHDK and CDR2 SYGVNS. CDR3 sequence (DNA): TGTGCCAGCAGTGAAATTGGACAGGGGACGGACACTGAAGCTTTCTTT. This gives the protein CASSEIGQGTDTEAFF. Based on the CDR3 plus reference TRBV25-1 and TRBJ1-1, the full variable domain is EADIYQTPRYLVIGTGKKITLECSQTMGHDKMYWYQQDPGMELHLIHYSYGVNSTEKGDLSSESTVSRIRTEHFPLTLESARPSHTSQYLCASSEIGQGTDTEAFFGQGTRLTVV.

V gene TRBV7-9 combines with J gene TRBJ2-3; perhaps TRBD2 as D (6 bases). This CDR3 contains 15 residues. V gave up 5 bases and J gave up 2 bases, with 14 bases separating them. Germline CDR1 SEHNR, CDR2 FQNEAQ (reference sequence). The CDR3 bases are TGTGCCAGCAGCGGGGGGATACTACACACAGATACGCAGTATTTT. This gives the protein CASSGGILHTDTQYF. Together with reference TRBV7-9 and TRBJ2-3, the CDR3 gives the full variable domain: DTGVSQNPRHKITKRGQNVTFRCDPISEHNRLYWYRQTLGQGPEFLTYFQNEAQLEKSRLLSDRFSAERPKGSFSTLEIQRTEQGDSAMYLCASSGGILHTDTQYFGPGTRLTVL.

V gene TRBV18 combines with J gene TRBJ2-5, with D uncertain. The CDR3 spans 15 residues. Trimming pared 0 bases from V and 5 bases from J, leaving 13 bases between. CDR1 and CDR2 (germline): KGHSH, LQKENI. The CDR3 sequence: CASSPPERVLETQYF. Written as DNA, the CDR3 is TGTGCCAGCTCACCACCGGAAAGGGTCCTGGAGACCCAGTACTTC. The full variable domain, in which reference TRBV18 and TRBJ2-5 provide the parts outside the CDR3, is NAGVMQNPRHLVRRRGQEARLRCSPMKGHSHVYWYRQLPEEGLKFMVYLQKENIIDESGMPKERFSAEFPKEGPSILRIQQVVRGDSAAYFCASSPPERVLETQYFGPGTRLLVL.

The chain uses TRBV4-3 and TRBJ2-1; a weak D match, TRBD1 (6 bases). Trimming stripped 4 bases from V and 8 bases from J, with 12 bases between. The CDR3 totals 13 residues. Germline loops: CDR1 LGHNA, CDR2 YSLEER. Here the CDR3 reads CASSPQGKDEQFF. Here the CDR3 DNA reads TGCGCCAGCAGCCCGCAGGGGAAGGATGAGCAGTTCTTC.

The V and J genes are TRBV9 and TRBJ2-1; a weak D match, TRBD2 (6 bases). The CDR3 consists of 12 residues. The ends were cut back, 7 bases at V and 6 bases at J, with 11 bases in the middle. Germline V lookup: CDR1 SGDLS, CDR2 YYNGEE. The DNA of the CDR3 is TGTGCCAGCTCCTTGGAGGGCAATGAGCAGTTCTTC. Amino acids: CASSLEGNEQFF.

The rearrangement joins TRBV5-6 to TRBJ2-5, with 10 bases identical to TRBD2. The CDR3 has 15 residues. From germline, CDR1 is SGHDT and CDR2 YYEEEE. Trimming cost V 4 bases and J 4 bases; bases outside gene matches: 7. CDR3 DNA sequence: TGTGCCAGCAGCCCTGAAGTAGCGGGAGGAGAGACCCAGTACTTC. Translating it yields CASSPEVAGGETQYF.

This chain joins TRBV6-6 and TRBJ1-6; D remains ambiguous. Per the germline V gene, CDR1 is MNHNY and CDR2 is SVGAGI (reference sequence). CDR3 size: 14 residues. Between the trimmed V and J ends, which lost 2 bases and 4 bases, there was a span of 6 bases. The CDR3 sequence is CASSYLDYNSPLHF. The CDR3 nucleotides read TGTGCCAGCAGTTACCTGGATTATAATTCACCCCTCCACTTT.

The chain has TRBV5-1 and TRBJ1-6, with D possibly TRBD1 on 5 matching bases. The CDR3 runs to 15 residues. The germline CDR1 and CDR2 sequences are SGHRS and YFSETQ. The germline V and J ends were trimmed by 1 base and 7 bases, with 12 bases remaining between them. The CDR3 is CASSLPGQTNSPLHF. The CDR3 DNA reads as TGCGCCAGCAGCTTGCCAGGGCAGACAAATTCACCCCTCCACTTT.